These T cell receptor beta chains were read from a single sample in a study of T cell changes during pregnancy in multiple sclerosis. Produced via immunoSEQ multiplex PCR; TCRdb's table is partial and in-frame only. The table has tens of thousands of clones, about 90% seen once. The sample in question was CD4+ T cells from peripheral blood mononuclear cells, obtained in the second trimester of pregnancy. These receptors all come from a female donor with multiple sclerosis, enrolled in a pregnancy study. Each CDR3 is given with its conserved first and last residue.

cdr3_aa v_call
CSVLAGVPMGLNEQFF TRBV29-1
CASSLSARGWAFF TRBV27
CASSRAASPYNEQFF TRBV6-4
CARSLPSKEGYEQYF TRBV5-3
CASSVDGQGNQPQHF TRBV9
CASSKEDRRGYGYTF TRBV21-1
CASSTVTGGVHNEQFF TRBV11-2
CASSLAGGQQYF TRBV6-5
CASSFREGETQYF TRBV5-1
CASSFRSGGPGELFF TRBV5-4
CAISGAGPTSYEQYF TRBV10-3
CASSSGGDGRGEQYF TRBV7-2
CASSPKGGEGGYTF TRBV18
CASSQVGLAGGPWRNEQFF TRBV4-1
CSVGGLAKNIQYF TRBV29-1
CASSQYSAGLTDTQYF TRBV9
CASSSGAWTLETQYF TRBV5-6
CASSPTTSGANVLTF TRBV5-1
CATSQGYYMNTEAFF TRBV5-1
CSVFTTNEKLFF TRBV29-1
CASSQDQNNSPLHF TRBV14
CASSFDRGQVPQPQHF TRBV7-2
CAWTAGANTGELFF TRBV30
CASSFPHRQGLYEQYF TRBV11-2
CASSQDPVQSYGYTF TRBV4-1